This is a list of T cell receptor beta chains from one sample in a study of identical twins. TCRdb ran MiXCR on the 5' RACE reads and lists one entry per CDR3 protein. The sample carries approximately 410,000 distinct CDR3 sequences, under 20% recorded once. The sequenced sample consisted of naive T cells sorted from blood. These receptors were collected from a man between 45 and 60 years old in good health. CDR3s leave out the opening cysteine and the closing phenylalanine or tryptophan. A D gene is named only where the DNA matches it firmly.

ASSSRGGRSDTQY	TRBD2	TRBV12-3/TRBV12-4	TRBJ2-3
ASSFSGRDHEQY	TRBD2	TRBV12-3/TRBV12-4	TRBJ2-7
ASSYGGTDTQY	NA	TRBV6-5	TRBJ2-3
SATGRESYEQY	NA	TRBV20-1	TRBJ2-7
ASTGQGMNTEAF	TRBD1	TRBV5-1	TRBJ1-1
RSAREGKQY	NA	TRBV20-1	TRBJ2-3
ASSETSGTAGELF	TRBD2	TRBV6-1	TRBJ2-2
ASSFQGALSSETQY	TRBD1	TRBV5-1	TRBJ2-5
ASGGTATYEQY	NA	TRBV12-3/TRBV12-4	TRBJ2-7
ASSGRATGGLWKGNEQF	NA	TRBV27	TRBJ2-1
ASSPSLLAGDYNEQF	TRBD2	TRBV18	TRBJ2-1
ASSTTGTSGSSYEQY	TRBD2	TRBV13	TRBJ2-7
SVVEAKNIQY	NA	TRBV29-1	TRBJ2-4
ASSSGTLYEQY	NA	TRBV7-9	TRBJ2-7
ASSDSGRALGEQF	TRBD2	TRBV27	TRBJ2-1
ASSFPGLAGGRYEQY	TRBD2	TRBV16	TRBJ2-7
ASSPGTAKRRTGELF	NA	TRBV7-6	TRBJ2-2
ASSQDAGPREQY	NA	TRBV4-2	TRBJ2-7
ASSEQGKGYEQY	NA	TRBV2	TRBJ2-7
ASRLAKNIQY	NA	TRBV14	TRBJ2-4
ASSLSQGETQY	NA	TRBV7-9	TRBJ2-5
ASSLGTAGTEAF	TRBD1	TRBV12-3/TRBV12-4	TRBJ1-1
SAAGTSGVTEQF	TRBD2	TRBV20-1	TRBJ2-1
ASSQDLGQSTNEQF	TRBD1	TRBV4-2	TRBJ2-1
ASSQDVWTGGPRLAKNIQY	TRBD2	TRBV3-1	TRBJ2-4
ASSQGGFVSGNTIY	NA	TRBV3-1	TRBJ1-3
ASSFQGQGKGRQYEQY	TRBD1	TRBV12-3/TRBV12-4	TRBJ2-7